Presented here are 7 T cell receptor beta chains from one specimen sequenced in a study of T-cell memory formation after mild COVID-19. MiXCR, run by TCRdb on the 5' RACE reads, gives a single entry per CDR3 protein. The sample holds roughly 180,000 distinct CDR3 sequences, around a tenth seen once. Specimen: PBMCs or a T cell subset sorted from them (not recorded which). The receptors derive from a man aged 18 to 30 who had mild COVID-19 (a few samples of this study predate the infection). Cell type and time point are not known.

The rearrangement joins TRBV18 to TRBJ2-5; the match to TRBD1 covers 8 bases. CDR1 is KGHSH, CDR2 LQKENI, per germline. After removal of 4 bases from V and 3 bases from J, the junction contained 7 bases not matched to a gene. The CDR3 covers 15 residues. Here the CDR3 reads CASSLFLQGEETQYF. CDR3 DNA: TGTGCCAGCTCACTCTTTCTACAGGGGGAAGAGACCCAGTACTTC.

The chain employs TRBV7-9 and TRBJ1-1; no clear D. Germline CDR1 SEHNR, CDR2 FQNEAQ (reference sequence). V was trimmed by 3 bases and J by 0 bases, leaving 5 bases between them. This CDR3 region has 13 residues. The CDR3: CASSFDLNTEAFF. CDR3 coding DNA: TGTGCCAGCAGCTTCGACTTGAACACTGAAGCTTTCTTT.

V gene TRBV6-5 combines with J gene TRBJ2-7, with D tentatively TRBD1 or TRBD2 (6 bases each). V lost 0 bases, J lost 5 bases, and 20 bases lay in between. This CDR3 contains 17 residues. Germline V CDR1 and CDR2: MNHEY, SVGAGI. In nucleotides, the CDR3 is TGTGCCAGCAGTTACTCGGCACTCCCCGGAGGGGGGAACGAGCAGTACTTC. Translated: CASSYSALPGGGNEQYF.

The chain combines TRBV12-3 or TRBV12-4 with TRBJ1-2; D is possibly TRBD1 (6 bases). The V end lost 6 bases, the J end lost 12 bases, and 20 bases lay between the germline ends. The CDR3 extends over 13 amino acids. The CDR3 coding sequence is TGTGCCAGCAGACGCCGGACAGCCCAAGAGAACACCTTC. Its translation: CASRRRTAQENTF.

This clonotype was found a few times. This chain uses TRBV21-1 with TRBJ1-4; the tabulated D call, TRBD1, remains unverified against the DNA. TRBV21-1 constitutes a pseudogene. This CDR3 region has 14 residues. In DNA form, the CDR3 reads TGTGCCCGTTTTGGGACAGGGGGTTATGAAAAACTGTTTTTT. Translating gives CARFGTGGYEKLFF.

This clonotype was counted ten times or more. The chain uses TRBV20-1 and TRBJ2-7; tentative D call: TRBD2 (7 bases). There are 14 residues in the CDR3. The germline V gene has CDR1 DFQATT and CDR2 SNEGSKA (reference sequence). Trimming pared 4 bases from V and 3 bases from J, leaving 16 bases between. CDR3 loop: CSAIPGGGSYEQYV. CDR3 DNA: TGCAGTGCTATACCAGGCGGGGGCAGCTACGAGCAGTACGTC.

This clonotype has ten or more counts. The V and J genes are TRBV4-1 and TRBJ1-1, with 9 bases fitting TRBD1. The CDR3 contains 15 residues. Trimming removed 0 bases from V and 5 bases from J; junction bases left unmatched: 4. Germline CDR1 and CDR2: MGHRA and YSYEKL. CDR3 in DNA: TGCGCCAGCAGCCAAGAACAGGGGGCAATGACTGAAGCTTTCTTT. It translates to CASSQEQGAMTEAFF.